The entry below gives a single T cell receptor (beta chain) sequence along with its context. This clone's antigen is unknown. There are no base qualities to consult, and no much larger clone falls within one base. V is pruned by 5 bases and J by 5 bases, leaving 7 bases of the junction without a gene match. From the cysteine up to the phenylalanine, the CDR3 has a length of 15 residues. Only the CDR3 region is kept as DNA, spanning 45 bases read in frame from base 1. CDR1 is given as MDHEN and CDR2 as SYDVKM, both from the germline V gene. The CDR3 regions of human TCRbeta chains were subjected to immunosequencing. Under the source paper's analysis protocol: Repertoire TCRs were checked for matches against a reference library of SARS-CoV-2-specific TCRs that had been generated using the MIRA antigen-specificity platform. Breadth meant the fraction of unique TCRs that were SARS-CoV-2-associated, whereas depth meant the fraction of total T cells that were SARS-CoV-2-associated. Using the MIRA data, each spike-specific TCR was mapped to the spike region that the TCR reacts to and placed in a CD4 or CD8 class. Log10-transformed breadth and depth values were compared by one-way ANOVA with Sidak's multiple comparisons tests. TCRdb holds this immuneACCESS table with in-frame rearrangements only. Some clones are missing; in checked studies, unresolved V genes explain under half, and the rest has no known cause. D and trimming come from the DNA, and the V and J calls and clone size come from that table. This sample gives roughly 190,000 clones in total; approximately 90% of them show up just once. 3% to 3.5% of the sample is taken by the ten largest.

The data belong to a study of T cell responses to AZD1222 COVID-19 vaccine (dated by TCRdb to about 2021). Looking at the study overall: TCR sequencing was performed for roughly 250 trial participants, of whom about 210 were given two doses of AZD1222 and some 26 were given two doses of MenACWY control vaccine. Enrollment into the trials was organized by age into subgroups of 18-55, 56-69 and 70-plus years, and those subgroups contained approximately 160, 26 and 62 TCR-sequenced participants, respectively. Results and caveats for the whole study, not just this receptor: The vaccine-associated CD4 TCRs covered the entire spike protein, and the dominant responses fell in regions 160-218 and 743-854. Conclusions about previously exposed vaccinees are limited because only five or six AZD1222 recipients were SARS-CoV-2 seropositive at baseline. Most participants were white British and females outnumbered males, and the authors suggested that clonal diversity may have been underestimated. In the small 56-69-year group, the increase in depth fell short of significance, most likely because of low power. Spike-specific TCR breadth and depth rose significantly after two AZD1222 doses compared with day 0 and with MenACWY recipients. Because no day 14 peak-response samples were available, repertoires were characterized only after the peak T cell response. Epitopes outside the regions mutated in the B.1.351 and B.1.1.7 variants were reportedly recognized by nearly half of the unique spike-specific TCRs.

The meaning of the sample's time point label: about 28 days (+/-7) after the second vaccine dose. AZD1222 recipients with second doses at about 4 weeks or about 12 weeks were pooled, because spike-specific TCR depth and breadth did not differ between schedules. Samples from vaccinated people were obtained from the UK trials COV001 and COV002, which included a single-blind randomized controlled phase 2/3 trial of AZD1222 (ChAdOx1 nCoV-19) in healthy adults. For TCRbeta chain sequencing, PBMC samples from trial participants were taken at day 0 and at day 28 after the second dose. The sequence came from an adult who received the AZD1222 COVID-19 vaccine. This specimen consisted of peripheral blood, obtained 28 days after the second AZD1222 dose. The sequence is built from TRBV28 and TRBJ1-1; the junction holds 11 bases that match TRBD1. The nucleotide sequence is TGTGCCAGCAGTCCCGCCGGGACAGGGGGTACTGAAGCTTTCTTT. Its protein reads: CASSPAGTGGTEAFF.